The 24 T cell receptor beta chains presented below share a single source sample, sequenced in a study of cytomegalovirus exposure and HLA in healthy donors. Assay used: immunoSEQ multiplex PCR; TCRdb lists only in-frame clones, some missing. The data hold approximately 140,000 clones, with about 91% observed a single time. The sequencing sample was made of PBMCs. All receptors come from a woman aged 18-29 years in good health and CMV-seropositive.

The CDR3 region has the DNA TGTGCCAGCAGCCCCGGGAGGACTAGCACAGATACGCAGTATTTT. This gives the protein CASSPGRTSTDTQYF. The chain joins TRBV13 to TRBJ2-3; 7 nucleotides align to TRBD2. Germline V gene data show CDR1 as PRHDT and CDR2 as FYEKMQ (reference sequence). V shed 5 bases and J 0 bases; nucleotides not matched to a gene: 5. CDR3 length equals 15 residues.

The chain recombines TRBV6-5 with TRBJ1-1; weak D call: TRBD1 (6 bases). V was shortened by 5 bases and J by 1 base, with 14 bases between the two germline ends. Germline CDR1 is MNHEY and CDR2 is SVGAGI. The CDR3 runs to 15 residues. The CDR3 region is CASSRLAQGNTEAFF. Here the CDR3 DNA reads TGTGCCAGCAGTCGCCTTGCACAGGGGAACACTGAAGCTTTCTTT.

The DNA of the CDR3 is TGCGCCAGCAGCTTGGTATCAGGGTTTGGCACAGATACGCAGTATTTT. Translation: CASSLVSGFGTDTQYF. The rearrangement joins TRBV5-1 to TRBJ2-3, with a tentative D call TRBD1 (5 bases). CDR3 size: 16 residues. The germline V and J ends were trimmed by 0 bases and 1 base, with 12 bases remaining between them. Germline V gene data show CDR1 as SGHRS and CDR2 as YFSETQ.

The rearrangement joins TRBV12-2 to TRBJ1-1; the table's D call of TRBD1 was not tested on the DNA. TRBV12-2 is classified as a pseudogene. The CDR3 length is 17 residues. The CDR3 loop is CASRPCPGTGVVTEAFF. The DNA for the CDR3 is TGTGCAAGTCGCCCGTGTCCCGGGACAGGGGTGGTCACTGAAGCTTTCTTT.

This chain uses TRBV5-1 with TRBJ2-1, with D possibly TRBD1 on 6 matching bases. The V end was cut by 6 bases, the J end by 7 bases, with 17 bases between. The germline V gene has CDR1 SGHRS and CDR2 YFSETQ. This CDR3 has 14 amino acids. Here the CDR3 reads CASNPTGSGNEQFF. CDR3 in DNA: TGCGCCAGCAACCCAACAGGGAGCGGAAATGAGCAGTTCTTC.

The chain couples TRBV5-1 to TRBJ2-3; a weak D match, TRBD2 (6 bases). CDR1 and CDR2 (germline): SGHRS, YFSETQ. The CDR3 sequence is 13 residues long. V gave up 2 bases and J gave up 4 bases, with 8 bases separating them. In DNA, the CDR3 is TGCGCCAGCAGCTTCAGGGAGGCAGATACGCAGTATTTT. Protein: CASSFREADTQYF.

V usage is TRBV27 and J usage is TRBJ2-2, with 9 bases lining up with TRBD2. V was clipped by 2 bases and J by 4 bases; unmatched bases: 11. Germline CDR1 reads MNHEY; CDR2 reads SMNVEV (reference sequence). The length of the CDR3 is 18 residues. The CDR3 sequence is CASSLGIGREGGTGELFF. The CDR3 DNA follows: TGTGCCAGCAGTTTAGGCATAGGGCGGGAGGGCGGCACCGGGGAGCTGTTTTTT.

This rearrangement joins TRBV27 to TRBJ1-4; weak D call: TRBD1 (6 bases). Germline V gives CDR1 MNHEY, CDR2 SMNVEV (reference sequence). The CDR3 loop spans 13 amino acids. Trimming pared 3 bases from V and 11 bases from J, leaving 13 bases between. For the CDR3, the DNA is TGTGCCAGCAGTTTGATCCCGGACAGCAAACTGTTTTTT. Its protein product is CASSLIPDSKLFF.

The rearrangement joins TRBV10-2 to TRBJ1-6; D may be TRBD1 (5 bases). With 4 bases removed from V and 7 bases from J, the gap between germline ends came to 11 bases. The CDR3 runs 14 residues. The V gene's germline CDR1 is WSHSY and CDR2 SAAADI. This chain's CDR3 is CASSGGVGNSPLHF. CDR3 DNA: TGCGCCAGCAGTGGGGGGGTTGGAAATTCACCCCTCCACTTT.

J is TRBJ2-7 and V is TRBV4-2; 11 bases fit TRBD1. This CDR3 region has 15 residues. V shed 2 bases, J shed 6 bases, and the junction held 6 bases outside the gene matches. Germline CDR1 is LGHNA and CDR2 is YNFKEQ. The DNA for the CDR3 is TGTGCCAGCAGCCAACGGACAGGGGGCTTAGGCGAGCAGTACTTC. Protein: CASSQRTGGLGEQYF.

The CDR3 loop is CASRMGAQTEAFF. The CDR3 region has the DNA TGTGCCAGCAGAATGGGGGCGCAAACTGAAGCTTTCTTT. The V call is TRBV6-5, the J call TRBJ1-1; the D gene is possibly TRBD1 (6 bases). V lost 6 bases and J 5 bases, leaving 13 bases between the germline ends. Germline V gene lookup returns CDR1 MNHEY and CDR2 SVGAGI. CDR3 size: 13 residues.

The chain has TRBV7-2 and TRBJ2-3, with 10 bases fitting TRBD2. After removal of 4 bases from V and 1 base from J, the junction contained 5 bases not matched to a gene. The V gene's germline CDR1 is SGHTA and CDR2 FQGNSA. The length of the CDR3 is 16 residues. CDR3 loop: CASSSRSGGGTDTQYF. The CDR3 DNA reads as TGTGCCAGCAGCTCGCGAAGCGGGGGGGGCACAGATACGCAGTATTTT.

V and J are TRBV2 and TRBJ1-5, with 9 positions matching TRBD1. The ends lost 8 bases at V and 2 bases at J; junction bases unmatched: 4. The CDR3 runs to 14 residues. Germline assignment: CDR1 SNHLY and CDR2 FYNNEI. As DNA, the CDR3 is TGTGCCAGCGCTGGGACAGGGCGCAATCAGCCCCAGCATTTT. Translation gives CASAGTGRNQPQHF.

V is TRBV5-6 and J is TRBJ1-1; unclear D gene. The CDR3 has 15 amino acids. CDR1 is SGHDT and CDR2 is YYEEEE in the germline V gene. V lost 3 bases, J lost 5 bases, and 17 bases lay in between. The CDR3 DNA reads as TGTGCCAGCAGCTGGATCAAGGCGGGTACGACTGAAGCTTTCTTT. This gives the protein CASSWIKAGTTEAFF.

This clone was detected only a few times. The rearrangement uses TRBV5-1 and TRBJ2-7; 8 bases match TRBD1. The length of the CDR3 is 15 residues. Losses at the gene ends were 0 bases for V and 3 bases for J; bases not matched to a gene: 5. CDR1 is SGHRS and CDR2 is YFSETQ in the germline V gene. Here the CDR3 reads CASSLAGDRFYEQYF. DNA for the CDR3: TGCGCCAGCAGCTTGGCCGGGGACAGGTTCTACGAGCAGTACTTC.

This chain links TRBV19 with TRBJ2-7; 9 bases align to TRBD1. This CDR3 region has 14 residues. Germline V CDR1 and CDR2: LNHDA, SQIVND (reference sequence). With 4 bases clipped from V and 3 bases from J, the junction kept 4 bases outside the gene matches. The CDR3 DNA reads as TGTGCCAGTAGTAAGCGGGACAGGGTCTACGAGCAGTACTTC. It encodes CASSKRDRVYEQYF.

The V call is TRBV6-1, the J call TRBJ2-7; D is unclear. V lost 0 bases to trimming and J lost 7 bases, with 10 bases between them. The CDR3 is 13 amino acids. CDR1 MNHNS and CDR2 SASEGT come from the germline V gene. CDR3 protein: CASSEAEWAEQYF. The CDR3 DNA reads as TGTGCCAGCAGTGAAGCCGAATGGGCGGAGCAGTACTTC.

The CDR3, as DNA: TGTGCCAGCTCAAACCCCCAGGGGGCTGAAGCTTTCTTT. As protein: CASSNPQGAEAFF. The chain links TRBV18 to TRBJ1-1, with 7 bases aligning to TRBD1. CDR1 is KGHSH, CDR2 LQKENI, per germline. The CDR3 has 13 residues. The trim removed 5 bases at V and 6 bases at J, leaving 6 bases unmatched.

The chain couples TRBV30 to TRBJ2-1; tentative D call: TRBD1 (5 bases). This CDR3 has 15 amino acids. V lost 4 bases to trimming and J lost 6 bases, with 19 bases between them. Germline CDR1 reads GTSNPN; CDR2 reads SVGIG (reference sequence). In nucleotides, the CDR3 is TGTGCCTGGACGGCAGGGTGGAATTTGGGCAATGAGCAGTTCTTC. It codes for CAWTAGWNLGNEQFF.

V and J are TRBV6-5 and TRBJ2-2; 9 bases fit TRBD2. The germline gives CDR1 MNHEY, CDR2 SVGAGI. V lost 7 bases to trimming and J lost 10 bases; unmatched junction nucleotides: 7. This CDR3 is built from 13 residues. CDR3 sequence: CASTPSGEVELFF. In DNA form, the CDR3 reads TGTGCCAGCACCCCTAGCGGGGAGGTGGAGCTGTTTTTT.

The rearrangement links TRBV11-3 to TRBJ2-7; the D gene is possibly TRBD1 (7 bases). CDR3 length: 13 residues. Looked up from germline, CDR1 is SGHNT and CDR2 is YENEEA. Trimming took 3 bases from V and 7 from J, leaving 13 bases between them. The CDR3 sequence is CASSLESGGEQYF. The CDR3 DNA reads TGTGCCAGCAGCTTGGAGTCAGGGGGGGAGCAGTACTTC.

The V and J genes are TRBV30 and TRBJ2-7; TRBD2 might be the D (6 bases). The CDR3 has 13 residues. Germline V lookup: CDR1 GTSNPN, CDR2 SVGIG (reference sequence). Trimming stripped 3 bases from V and 6 bases from J, with 15 bases between. CDR3 DNA sequence: TGTGCCTGGAGCCCCAGCGGGCGGGGCGAGCAGTACTTC. As protein: CAWSPSGRGEQYF. The full variable domain, its missing parts supplied by reference TRBV30 and TRBJ2-7, is SQTIHQWPATLVQPVGSPLSLECTVEGTSNPNLYWYRQAAGRGLQLLFYSVGIGQISSEVPQNLSASRPQDRQFILSSKKLLLSDSGFYLCAWSPSGRGEQYFGPGTRLTVT.

This clone was seen a few times. V gene TRBV4-3 combines with J gene TRBJ1-1; TRBD1 aligns across 9 bases. Germline V CDR1 and CDR2: LGHNA, YSLEER. CDR3 length equals 14 residues. Losses at the gene ends were 5 bases for V and 4 bases for J; bases not matched to a gene: 5. The CDR3 bases are TGCGCCAGCAGCTCACAGGGGGCGATCACTGAAGCTTTCTTT. It encodes CASSSQGAITEAFF.

This sequence joins TRBV5-1 and TRBJ1-1, with 8 bases aligning to TRBD1. The V segment lost 0 bases and the J segment 4 bases; nucleotides outside the gene matches: 5. From germline, CDR1 is SGHRS and CDR2 YFSETQ. The CDR3 length is 15 residues. Here the CDR3 DNA reads TGCGCCAGCAGCTTGGTAGACAGGGGTGGCACTGAAGCTTTCTTT. This sequence encodes CASSLVDRGGTEAFF.